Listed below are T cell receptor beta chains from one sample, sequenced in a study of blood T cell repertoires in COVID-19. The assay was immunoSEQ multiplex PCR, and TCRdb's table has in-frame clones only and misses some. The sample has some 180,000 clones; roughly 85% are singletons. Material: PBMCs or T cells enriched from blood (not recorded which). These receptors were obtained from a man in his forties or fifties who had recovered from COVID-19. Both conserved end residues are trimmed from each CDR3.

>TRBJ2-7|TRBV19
ASSPTGVEQY
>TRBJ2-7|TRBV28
ASRTTGPEQY
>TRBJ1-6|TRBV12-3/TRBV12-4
ASSLGGGGPLH
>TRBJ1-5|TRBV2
ASRPLPGDFNQPQH
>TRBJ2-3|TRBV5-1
ASSSVGLAGVGADTQY
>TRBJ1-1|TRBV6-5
ASSPGTQNTEAF
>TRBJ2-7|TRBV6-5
ASSPSGEQY
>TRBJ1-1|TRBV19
ASSTTGAGNTEAF
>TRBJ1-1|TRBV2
ASIRQGLNTEAF
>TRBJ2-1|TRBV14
ASSQTLLQRRGNEQF
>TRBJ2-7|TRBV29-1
SVEAGREQY
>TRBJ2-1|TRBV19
ASTLGPSRNNEQF
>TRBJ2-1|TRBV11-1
ASSARLAGTYNEQF
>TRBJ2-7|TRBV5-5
ASSVVPGERVYEQY
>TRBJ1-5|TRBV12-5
ASGPDQPQH
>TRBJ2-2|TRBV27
ASSLILAGGPGELF
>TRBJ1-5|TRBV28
ASSFRQDRQPQH
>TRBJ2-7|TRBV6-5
ASRSGTYEQY
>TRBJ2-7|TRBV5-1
ASSSNPTSGLYEQY
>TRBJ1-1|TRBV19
ASSIAETGVSLPTETF
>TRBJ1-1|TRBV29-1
STSTGVRTEAF
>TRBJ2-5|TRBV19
ASSARQGAQETQY
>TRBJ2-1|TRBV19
ASSQSGSSYNEQF
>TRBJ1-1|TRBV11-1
ASSLRDEAF
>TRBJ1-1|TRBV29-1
SVDYGGNTEAF
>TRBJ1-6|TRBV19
ASVTGTANSPLH
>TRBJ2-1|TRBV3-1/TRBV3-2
ASSQVQGIYNEQF
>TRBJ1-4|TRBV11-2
ASSLVGSPSTNEKLF
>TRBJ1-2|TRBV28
ASSLHRQGLDGYT
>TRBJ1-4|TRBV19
ASRWTVATNEKLF
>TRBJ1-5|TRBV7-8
ASSPRGQANQPQH
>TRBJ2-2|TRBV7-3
ASSPSGGVAGELF
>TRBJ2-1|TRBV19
ASRPLLAGVREQF
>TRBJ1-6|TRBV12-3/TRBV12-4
ASQDAGNSPLH
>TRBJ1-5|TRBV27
ASSLFGDQPQH
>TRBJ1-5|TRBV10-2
ASSGTGSGQPQH
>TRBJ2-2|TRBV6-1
ASSELVAGAGELF
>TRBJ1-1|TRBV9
ASSLRTGDGNTEAF
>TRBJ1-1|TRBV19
ASSIDGPGGTEAF
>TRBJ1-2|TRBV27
ASSPTGQHNYGYT
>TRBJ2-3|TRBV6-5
ASSYGGTSTDTQY
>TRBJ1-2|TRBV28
ASSLPGGDPYGYT
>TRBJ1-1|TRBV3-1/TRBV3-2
ASSHLQGSTEAF
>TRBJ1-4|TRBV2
ASVPGQGRGKLF
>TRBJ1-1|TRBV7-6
ASSLAGQGSTEAF
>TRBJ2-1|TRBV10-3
AIALGQPDEQF
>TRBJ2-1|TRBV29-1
SVEVPPGTSKVEQF
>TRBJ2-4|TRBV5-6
ASSLGSFRRGWVNIQY